This is a list of T cell receptor beta chains from one sample in a study of breast tumors, draining lymph nodes, adjacent tissues. Via MiXCR, TCRdb re-called the multiplex PCR reads, giving one row per CDR3 protein. Among roughly 110,000 distinct CDR3 sequences listed, more than 30% were seen once. Source material: axillary lymph node tissue. Receptors were obtained from a female donor with breast cancer. Some clones in this sample may be carry-over from other donors' samples. CDR3s include the opening cysteine and the closing phenylalanine or tryptophan. A D gene is named only where the DNA matches it firmly. Some rows mark clone size as missing; the rest say once, few, many or name a class of expanded clone.

>TRBV12-3/TRBV12-4|16|TRBJ1-6|many|NA
TGTGCCAGCAGTTTTCTGGGTCTCTCCTATAATTCACCCCTCCACTTT
CASSFLGLSYNSPLHF
>TRBV10-3|19|TRBJ2-2|many|TRBD2
TGTGCCATCAGTGAGTCGTCGGGGTCACTAGCGGGAGATCGCGGGGAGCTGTTTTTT
CAISESSGSLAGDRGELFF
>TRBV6-5|15|TRBJ2-2|many|NA
TGTGCCAGCAGTTACTCGATGCCAGGGAAGCGGGAGCTGTTTTTT
CASSYSMPGKRELFF
>TRBV11-2|15|TRBJ2-1|many|TRBD2
TGTGCCAGCACTCTTGGTAATAGCGGGAGTTATGAGCAGTTCTTC
CASTLGNSGSYEQFF
>TRBV12-3/TRBV12-4|12|TRBJ2-7|NA|NA
TGTGCCAGCAGCGGGTTCAGCTACGAGCAGTACTTC
CASSGFSYEQYF
>TRBV7-9|17|TRBJ2-5|many|TRBD1
TGTGCCAGCAGCTTAGGGACAGGGGGCTCCAGTCAAGAGACCCAGTACTTC
CASSLGTGGSSQETQYF
>TRBV18|15|TRBJ2-5|many|NA
TGTGCCAGCTCACCACTATCGGGAGCACAAGAGACCCAGTACTTC
CASSPLSGAQETQYF
>TRBV18|17|TRBJ1-5|many|TRBD1
TGTGCCAGCTCAGGGACAGGGGGTAGAATTGGCAATCAGCCCCAGCATTTT
CASSGTGGRIGNQPQHF
>TRBV5-4|13|TRBJ1-1|NA|NA
TGTGCCAGCAGTAATGGACAGAACACTGAAGCTTTCTTT
CASSNGQNTEAFF
>TRBV7-9|11|TRBJ2-7|many|NA
TGTGCCAGCAGCGATACCTACGAGCAGTACTTC
CASSDTYEQYF
>TRBV9|15|TRBJ2-4|many|TRBD2
TGTGCCAGCAGCGTAAGAGGGACTAGGGAAAACATTCAGTACTTC
CASSVRGTRENIQYF
>TRBV7-9|17|TRBJ2-3|once|TRBD2
TGTGCCGGCAGCCACCTTAGGACTAGCGGGAGTGCGGGTACGCAGTATTTT
CAGSHLRTSGSAGTQYF
>TRBV9|13|TRBJ2-5|NA|TRBD2
TGTGCCAGCAGCGTAGTGGGGCGGGAGGCCCAGTACTTC
CASSVVGREAQYF
>TRBV11-2|13|TRBJ2-3|many|TRBD1
TGTGCCAGCAGACAAACAGGGGCAGATACGCAGTATTTT
CASRQTGADTQYF
>TRBV6-5|13|TRBJ2-4|NA|TRBD2
TGTGCCAGCAGTTCACGACTAGCGGGGGGGCTGTACTTC
CASSSRLAGGLYF
>TRBV3-1|16|TRBJ2-5|many|TRBD2
TGTGCCAGCAGCCAGCGGGGGGGTTTTGTCCAAGAGACCCAGTACTTC
CASSQRGGFVQETQYF
>TRBV20-1|14|TRBJ1-2|once|NA
TGCAGTGCGGCAGGAAAGTTAGCTAACTCTGGCTACACCTTC
CSAAGKLANSGYTF
>TRBV6-6|15|TRBJ1-6|NA|NA
TGTGCCAGCAGTTCCAGTAGCTCTGGGGCGTCACCCCTCCACTTT
CASSSSSSGASPLHF
>TRBV7-2|13|TRBJ1-2|NA|NA
TGTGCCAGCAGTTCGCAACTCAACTATGGCTACACCTTC
CASSSQLNYGYTF
>TRBV7-9|17|TRBJ1-3|many|NA
TGTGCCAGCAGCTTAGGGGGGGCTCTTATCTCTGGAAACCCCATATATTTT
CASSLGGALISGNPIYF
>TRBV20-1|15|TRBJ1-4|many|NA
TGCAGTGCTAGAGATCTCCTGGAAGGGGATGAAAAACTGTTTTTT
CSARDLLEGDEKLFF
>TRBV25-1|14|TRBJ1-6|NA|NA
TGTGCCACATTCGACAGCTCCTATAATTCACCCCTCCACTTT
CATFDSSYNSPLHF
>TRBV28|14|TRBJ2-2|many|NA
TGTGCCAGCAGGTACATGGGAGACACCGGGGAGCTGTTTTTT
CASRYMGDTGELFF
>TRBV2|12|TRBJ2-7|many|TRBD1
TGTGCCAGCAGTTCACAGGGGGGCGAGCAGTACTTC
CASSSQGGEQYF